This passage covers 31 T cell receptor beta chains from one sample sequenced in a study of identifying expanded T cells in peripheral blood. The method was immunoSEQ multiplex PCR; TCRdb's version includes in-frame clones alone and lacks a portion of them. The table lists over 80,000 clones, more than 75% of them singletons. The sequenced sample was blood. These receptors came from a person aged 18 to 75 in good health.

This sequence joins TRBV6-1 and TRBJ1-2, with unresolved D. CDR1 is MNHNS and CDR2 is SASEGT in the germline V gene. The ends were cut back, 6 bases at V and 2 bases at J, with 13 bases in the middle. This CDR3 has 14 residues. CDR3 nucleotide sequence: TGTGCCAGCAGCCGAAATACTGCAAACTATGGCTACACCTTC. It is translated as CASSRNTANYGYTF.

With regard to this clone: The CDR3 carries no conserved terminal phenylalanine or tryptophan, so it likely arises from a read error. The limits of the CDR3 on the DNA are not certain, so only TCRdb's listed CDR3 is given. The genes are TRBV4-3 and TRBJ1-1; TRBD1, as called in the table, went unchecked against the DNA. The CDR3 numbers 11 amino acids, ends counted. Germline V gene lookup returns CDR1 LGHNA and CDR2 YSLEER. The CDR3 spells CASSQNTGFPI.

J is TRBJ2-7 and V is TRBV5-6, with D perhaps TRBD2 (6 bases). Trimming took off 5 bases at V and 4 bases at J, with 16 bases between the two ends. Germline V gives CDR1 SGHDT, CDR2 YYEEEE. The CDR3 runs 14 residues. CDR3 protein: CASRGWGVGYEQYF. The CDR3 DNA is TGTGCCAGCAGAGGATGGGGGGTGGGATACGAGCAGTACTTC.

The rearrangement uses TRBV6-5 and TRBJ1-1; no firm D call. Per germline, CDR1 MNHEY and CDR2 SVGAGI. V lost 4 bases and J lost 0, with 12 bases in between. This CDR3 comprises 15 residues. DNA of the CDR3: TGTGCCAGCAGTTTATTTCGGAACATGAACACTGAAGCTTTCTTT. Protein sequence: CASSLFRNMNTEAFF.

This chain uses TRBV30 with TRBJ1-1; the D gene is possibly TRBD1 (5 bases). There are 14 residues in the CDR3. Germline CDR1 is GTSNPN and CDR2 is SVGIG (reference sequence). Trimming shortened V by 3 bases and J by 1 base, and 12 bases separated the two germline ends. The CDR3 reads CAWRPGLRNTEAFF. CDR3 coding DNA: TGTGCCTGGAGACCGGGACTGAGGAACACTGAAGCTTTCTTT.

The V and J genes are TRBV14 and TRBJ2-2; 8 bases match TRBD1. Trimming took 3 bases from V and 0 from J; bases not matched to a gene: 9. The CDR3 loop spans 18 amino acids. Germline-derived CDR1 and CDR2 are SGHDN and FVKESK. The CDR3 DNA follows: TGTGCCAGCAGCCACCGTTCGGGACAGGTCGCGAACACCGGGGAGCTGTTTTTT. The encoded protein is CASSHRSGQVANTGELFF.

The rearrangement joins TRBV6-6 to TRBJ2-1; weak D call: TRBD1 (6 bases). The germline gives CDR1 MNHNY, CDR2 SVGAGI (reference sequence). This CDR3 has 13 amino acids. Trimming pared 6 bases from V and 5 bases from J, leaving 11 bases between. The CDR3 protein is CASRKRQDNEQFF. DNA of the CDR3: TGTGCCAGCAGGAAGCGACAGGACAATGAGCAGTTCTTC.

V is TRBV6-5 and J is TRBJ1-6; the D is unclear. V was cut by 6 bases and J by 7 bases, with 16 bases left in between. The germline gives CDR1 MNHEY, CDR2 SVGAGI. The CDR3 consists of 15 residues. The CDR3 bases are TGTGCCAGCAGCTACGAGGGCGCGAGGAATTCACCCCTCCACTTT. As protein: CASSYEGARNSPLHF.

This sequence joins TRBV7-9 and TRBJ1-5, with D unclear. V lost 5 bases and J lost 0, with 14 bases in between. The CDR3 runs 16 residues. CDR1 is SEHNR and CDR2 is FQNEAQ in the germline V gene (reference sequence). This CDR3 reads CASSAQTGYSNQPQHF. CDR3 in DNA: TGTGCCAGCAGCGCCCAAACGGGTTATAGCAATCAGCCCCAGCATTTT.

The chain uses TRBV5-1 and TRBJ2-2; possibly TRBD1 for D (5 bases). The germline CDR1 and CDR2 sequences are SGHRS and YFSETQ. The CDR3 covers 15 residues. V shed 0 bases and J shed 5 bases, with 11 bases lying between them. The CDR3 sequence: CASSLARASTGELFF. The CDR3 DNA sequence: TGCGCCAGCAGCTTGGCCAGGGCGAGTACCGGGGAGCTGTTTTTT.

The chain couples TRBV6-5 to TRBJ1-6; D is unclear. CDR3 length: 14 residues. V was cut by 11 bases and J by 0 bases, with 11 bases left in between. Germline CDR1 reads MNHEY; CDR2 reads SVGAGI. The DNA for the CDR3 is TGTGCCGTAGGAGGTAGCTCCTATAATTCACCCCTCCACTTT. Residues: CAVGGSSYNSPLHF.

CDR3 region: CASSSGWGDQETQYF. In nucleotides, the CDR3 is TGTGCCAGCAGCTCCGGTTGGGGCGACCAAGAGACCCAGTACTTC. V and J are TRBV5-8 and TRBJ2-5, with D tentatively TRBD1 (5 bases). Trimming removed 3 bases from V and 0 bases from J, with 12 bases in between. Germline CDR1 and CDR2: SGHTS and YDEGEE. The CDR3 contains 15 residues.

The V call is TRBV9, the J call TRBJ2-7; D not certain. Germline assignment: CDR1 SGDLS and CDR2 YYNGEE. V was trimmed by 4 bases and J by 0 bases, leaving 11 bases between them. The CDR3 loop spans 14 amino acids. The CDR3 sequence is CASSPRGSSYEQYF. Written as DNA, the CDR3 is TGTGCCAGCAGCCCCCGTGGGTCCTCCTACGAGCAGTACTTC.

V and J are TRBV5-6 and TRBJ2-7; TRBD1 aligns across 7 bases. V gave up 6 bases and J gave up 2 bases; unmatched junction bases: 2. Germline V gene lookup returns CDR1 SGHDT and CDR2 YYEEEE. The CDR3 sequence is 12 residues long. As DNA, the CDR3 is TGTGCCAGCACAGGACAGGCCTACGAGCAGTACTTC. Translated, it gives CASTGQAYEQYF.

The table lists this clone with a few counts. The chain uses TRBV27 and TRBJ1-5; TRBD1 might be the D (5 bases). The CDR3 runs 17 residues. V lost 8 bases and J lost 2, with 22 bases in between. Germline V gene lookup returns CDR1 MNHEY and CDR2 SMNVEV (reference sequence). The CDR3 DNA is TGTGCCAGCGGGGGAGGGTCTCGGGGACGTGGCAATCAGCCCCAGCATTTT. As protein: CASGGGSRGRGNQPQHF.

The chain combines TRBV7-2 with TRBJ2-3; D is unresolved. From germline, CDR1 is SGHTA and CDR2 FQGNSA. The CDR3 extends over 15 amino acids. The V end was cut by 2 bases, the J end by 1 base, with 10 bases between. The CDR3 loop reads CASSLSVRGTDTQYF. The DNA of the CDR3 is TGTGCCAGCAGCTTATCGGTTCGGGGCACAGATACGCAGTATTTT.

This clone was seen once. This chain joins TRBV5-1 and TRBJ1-6, with D possibly matching TRBD1 (6 bases). This CDR3 comprises 17 residues. V shed 2 bases and J shed 8 bases, with 20 bases lying between them. The V gene's germline CDR1 is SGHRS and CDR2 YFSETQ. CDR3 sequence (DNA): TGCGCCAGCAGCTTCGCCCCCACCGGGGGCAATGATTCACCCCTCCACTTT. Translating it yields CASSFAPTGGNDSPLHF. The whole variable domain, remainder taken from reference TRBV5-1 and TRBJ1-6, is KAGVTQTPRYLIKTRGQQVTLSCSPISGHRSVSWYQQTPGQGLQFLFEYFSETQRNKGNFPGRFSGRQFSNSRSEMNVSTLELGDSALYLCASSFAPTGGNDSPLHFGNGTRLTVT.

J is TRBJ1-1 and V is TRBV25-1; D ambiguous. V shed 1 base and J shed 3 bases, with 6 bases lying between them. The length of the CDR3 is 13 residues. Germline CDR1 and CDR2: MGHDK and SYGVNS. The CDR3 DNA reads as TGTGCCAGCAGTGAATTTCCCCACACTGAAGCTTTCTTT. It is translated as CASSEFPHTEAFF.

This sequence joins TRBV7-2 and TRBJ2-7; 7 bases agree with TRBD2. V trimming: 7 bases; J trimming: 3 bases; junction bases outside the gene matches: 9. Germline CDR1 and CDR2: SGHTA and FQGNSA. This CDR3 is 14 amino acids long. The CDR3 here is CASTSNTGGYEQYF. The CDR3 DNA reads TGTGCCAGCACCTCAAACACGGGGGGCTACGAGCAGTACTTC.

The rearrangement joins TRBV29-1 to TRBJ2-1; D is uncertain. Trimming took off 6 bases at V and 4 bases at J, with 4 bases between the two ends. CDR1 SQVTM and CDR2 ANQGSEA come from the germline V gene. CDR3 size: 10 residues. CDR3 sequence (DNA): TGCAGCGTAACTTACAATGAGCAGTTCTTC. Protein: CSVTYNEQFF.

The rearrangement uses TRBV5-5 and TRBJ2-6, with D possibly TRBD1 on 5 matching bases. V was trimmed by 3 bases and J by 2 bases, leaving 6 bases between them. The CDR3 runs to 14 residues. Germline assignment: CDR1 SGHKS and CDR2 YYEKEE (reference sequence). The CDR3, as DNA: TGTGCCAGCAGCTCCAGGGCTGGGGCCAACGTCCTGACTTTC. As protein: CASSSRAGANVLTF.

This rearrangement joins TRBV7-2 to TRBJ2-3; tentative D call: TRBD1 (5 bases). V dropped 3 bases and J dropped 4 bases, with 8 bases sitting between them. The CDR3 contains 13 residues. The germline V gene encodes CDR1 SGHTA and CDR2 FQGNSA. The CDR3 loop is CASSLQGPDTQYF. The CDR3 DNA follows: TGTGCCAGCAGCTTGCAGGGCCCAGATACGCAGTATTTT.

V gene TRBV30 combines with J gene TRBJ1-6; D is uncertain. Germline loops: CDR1 GTSNPN, CDR2 SVGIG (reference sequence). Trimming removed 7 bases from V and 3 bases from J, with 13 bases in between. The CDR3 is 14 amino acids. CDR3 sequence (DNA): TGTGCCTCCGGCTCGGGGTACTATAATTCACCCCTCCACTTT. It yields the protein CASGSGYYNSPLHF.

In nucleotides, the CDR3 is TGTGCCAGCAGCTTAGATGCCCTGGGCCACGGCTCCTACGAGCAGTACTTC. Residues: CASSLDALGHGSYEQYF. V usage is TRBV11-2 and J usage is TRBJ2-7; D uncertain. Trimming cost V 0 bases and J 0 bases, with 15 bases left between them. The CDR3 has 17 residues. Germline lookup yields CDR1 SGHAT and CDR2 FQNNGV.

The chain links TRBV4-3 to TRBJ1-1, with D possibly matching TRBD1 (6 bases). The CDR3 loop spans 13 amino acids. Germline V lookup: CDR1 LGHNA, CDR2 YSLEER. V shed 1 base and J shed 5 bases, with 8 bases lying between them. CDR3 coding DNA: TGCGCCAGCAGCCAAGTCCAGGGGACTGAAGCTTTCTTT. It is translated as CASSQVQGTEAFF.

This chain links TRBV5-1 with TRBJ2-6; 8 bases agree with TRBD2. The CDR3 runs to 16 residues. V dropped 5 bases and J dropped 2; count of bases not matched to a gene: 6. The germline V gene has CDR1 SGHRS and CDR2 YFSETQ. The CDR3 DNA reads as TGCGCCAGCAGGCCCGCCGGGGGGGCTGGGGCCAACGTCCTGACTTTC. Its translation: CASRPAGGAGANVLTF. Full variable domain (outside the CDR3, taken from reference TRBV5-1 and TRBJ2-6): KAGVTQTPRYLIKTRGQQVTLSCSPISGHRSVSWYQQTPGQGLQFLFEYFSETQRNKGNFPGRFSGRQFSNSRSEMNVSTLELGDSALYLCASRPAGGAGANVLTFGAGSRLTVL.

The V call is TRBV5-4, the J call TRBJ2-6, with 8 bases identical to TRBD1. This CDR3 is 17 amino acids long. With 0 bases clipped from V and 0 bases from J, the junction kept 2 bases outside the gene matches. Germline V gene sequence: CDR1 SGHNT, CDR2 YYREEE (reference sequence). CDR3 sequence: CASSLAGTGSGANVLTF. The CDR3 DNA reads TGTGCCAGCAGCTTGGCCGGGACAGGCTCTGGGGCCAACGTCCTGACTTTC.

This clone was seen only once. V and J are TRBV6-5 and TRBJ2-7; D gene unclear. Germline CDR1 MNHEY, CDR2 SVGAGI. With 5 bases removed from V and 2 bases from J, the gap between germline ends came to 13 bases. This CDR3 comprises 14 residues. CDR3 loop: CASSQGRFAYEQYF. CDR3 DNA: TGTGCCAGCAGTCAAGGCAGGTTTGCCTACGAGCAGTACTTC.

This clone was counted a single time. This chain uses TRBV30 with TRBJ2-4; D is undetermined. CDR1 and CDR2 from the germline V gene are GTSNPN and SVGIG (reference sequence). This CDR3 has 12 amino acids. V was cut by 2 bases and J by 6 bases, with 8 bases left in between. CDR3 amino acids: CAWSRYGNIQYF. The CDR3 region has the DNA TGTGCCTGGAGTCGATATGGAAACATTCAGTACTTC. Using reference TRBV30 and TRBJ2-4 for the parts outside the CDR3, the full variable domain is SQTIHQWPATLVQPVGSPLSLECTVEGTSNPNLYWYRQAAGRGLQLLFYSVGIGQISSEVPQNLSASRPQDRQFILSSKKLLLSDSGFYLCAWSRYGNIQYFGAGTRLSVL.

This clone was picked up one time. This chain connects TRBV5-1 to TRBJ2-1; D is possibly TRBD2 (6 bases). Germline V gene lookup returns CDR1 SGHRS and CDR2 YFSETQ. V was cut by 4 bases and J by 7 bases, with 18 bases left in between. This CDR3 contains 15 residues. The CDR3 is CASSRTGVFRNEQFF. In DNA, the CDR3 is TGCGCCAGCAGCCGAACGGGGGTTTTTCGGAATGAGCAGTTCTTC.

This chain uses TRBV6-6 with TRBJ1-2; 9 bases fit TRBD1. J gave up 8 bases and V 6 bases, and 16 bases lay outside the gene matches. The germline V gene encodes CDR1 MNHNY and CDR2 SVGAGI (reference sequence). This CDR3 has 16 amino acids. The CDR3 region has the DNA TGTGCCAGCAGCCGGCCCCCGGGACAGGGTGTTCGGGGCTACACCTTC. Translated, it gives CASSRPPGQGVRGYTF.